This TCR beta chain is from a study of blood T cells in healthy people across ages. Study information: About one barcoded beta molecule was captured per two T cells (by template switching).

In germline, CDR1 is SGDLS, CDR2 YYNGEE. Between the trimmed V and J ends, which lost 3 bases and 3 bases, there was a span of 11 bases. CDR3 length: 14 amino acids. Concerning this clonotype itself: Its specificity is unknown.

Study outcomes and limitations: TCR beta diversity per million T cells fell roughly linearly with age. Diversity was estimated from one million T cells, and these estimates were considered underestimates.

Then a second PCR, running roughly 7 to 11 cycles, was carried out with a sample-barcoded 5' primer and a J-beta primer mix. TCRdb redid the calling of the 5' RACE reads with MiXCR, one entry per CDR3 protein. Among some 700,000 distinct CDR3 sequences listed, approximately 21% were seen once. Roughly 10 milliliters was the volume of peripheral blood drawn from each donor. This clonotype was obtained from a man aged 65 to 79 in good health. Source material: blood. This chain joins TRBV9 and TRBJ2-3; tentatively, D is TRBD2 (6 bases). CDR3 region: CASSGGERTDTQYF. The CDR3 nucleotides are TGTGCCAGCAGCGGGGGGGAGAGAACAGATACGCAGTATTTT.